This paragraph reports one T cell receptor (beta chain). Trimming shortened V by 4 bases and J by 1 base, and 20 bases separated the two germline ends. This CDR3 contains 17 residues. CDR1 and CDR2 (germline): SGHRS, YFSETQ. This specimen belongs to a study of blood T cell repertoires in COVID-19. Whole-study context: The samples span acute and convalescent COVID-19 from the United States, Italy and Spain. The analysed material was cDNA or gDNA that came from T cells, B-cell-depleted T cells, or PBMCs.

As processed by the authors: Reference gene primer amplification gave estimated nucleated cell counts. Assay: immunoSEQ multiplex PCR; the TCRdb copy retains only in-frame clones and omits some. V, J and clone size are those of that table, while D and trimming were read from the DNA. The sample consists of 150,000 or so clones, approximately 91% of them appearing once. Sequenced input: peripheral blood. This clonotype originated in a young man with acute or convalescent COVID-19. This sequence joins TRBV5-1 and TRBJ1-1, with TRBD1 as a possible D gene (5 bases). CDR3 sequence (DNA): TGCGCCAGCAGCCCGGGCGGGACGGTAACTTCGAACACTGAAGCTTTCTTT. Its translation: CASSPGGTVTSNTEAFF.